These 24 T cell receptor beta chains were sequenced from one sample in a study of spatial heterogeneity in lung cancer (dated 2019 in TCRdb). The time point label, as the study defines it: sample taken at primary tumor resection. The library was produced with 5' RACE. TCRdb lists the instrument as NextSeq 500. The public reads were reanalyzed by TCRdb: fastp trimming at Q25, MiXCR alignment, in-frame beta chains only. For every CDR3 protein sequence, its rows merge into one entry that carries the most common genes and DNA. The sample table records tens of thousands of distinct CDR3 sequences; approximately 12% of these occur just once. Roughly 39% of the sample is in the top ten clones. The material sequenced was PBMCs, taken at surgery. The receptors shown here come from a male donor with early-stage non-small cell lung cancer.

Comment on this clonotype: A junction end diverges from the germline sequence, so it may reflect a read error. V gene TRBV25-1 combines with J gene TRBJ2-3; D may be TRBD1 (5 bases). Germline loops: CDR1 MGHDK, CDR2 SYGVNS. The CDR3 totals 14 residues. CDR3 nucleotide sequence: TGTGCCAGCAGAACTCTCGACAGCAGAGATACGCAGTATTTT. This codes for CASRTLDSRDTQYF.

CDR3 loop: CASSSLAGSANEQFF. The CDR3 DNA reads as TGTGCCAGCAGTTCACTAGCGGGAAGTGCCAATGAGCAGTTCTTC. The V gene is TRBV27, the J gene TRBJ2-1, with 10 nucleotides matching TRBD2. Losses at the gene ends were 4 bases for V and 6 bases for J; bases not matched to a gene: 6. The V gene's germline CDR1 is MNHEY and CDR2 SMNVEV (reference sequence). CDR3 length: 15 residues.

This clonotype was counted only a few times. The CDR3 reads CASSLEGANTEAFF. The CDR3 region has the DNA TGTGCCAGCAGTTTAGAGGGTGCGAACACTGAAGCTTTCTTT. The chain is built from TRBV27 and TRBJ1-1; D remains unclear. The CDR3 consists of 14 residues. CDR1 is MNHEY and CDR2 is SMNVEV in the germline V gene (reference sequence). Trimming took 2 bases from V and 1 from J, leaving 8 bases between them.

The chain has TRBV5-1 and TRBJ2-4, with 8 nucleotides matching TRBD2. Germline loops: CDR1 SGHRS, CDR2 YFSETQ. The CDR3 contains 14 residues. V lost 6 bases and J lost 0; bases outside the gene matches: 2. The CDR3 DNA sequence: TGCGCCAGCACCGCGGGAGGAGCCAAAAACATTCAGTACTTC. It encodes CASTAGGAKNIQYF.

This clonotype was recorded many times. The V and J genes are TRBV27 and TRBJ2-2; no clear D gene. V was cut by 3 bases and J by 3 bases, with 8 bases left in between. Germline CDR1 is MNHEY and CDR2 is SMNVEV (reference sequence). This CDR3 region has 14 residues. The CDR3 region has the DNA TGTGCCAGCAGTTTCTCGACTGACACCGGGGAGCTGTTTTTT. Translating it yields CASSFSTDTGELFF.

This clonotype was seen a few times. This sequence joins TRBV29-1 and TRBJ2-3; 10 nucleotides agree with TRBD1. J gave up 0 bases and V 5 bases, and 5 bases lay outside the gene matches. CDR1 and CDR2 from the germline V gene are SQVTM and ANQGSEA. The CDR3 is 15 amino acids. The CDR3, as DNA: TGCAGCGTTTCGCCGGGACAGGGGAGCACAGATACGCAGTATTTT. This translates into CSVSPGQGSTDTQYF.

This clonotype was seen at least ten times. The chain links TRBV7-6 to TRBJ1-3, with 7 bases that match TRBD1. J gave up 3 bases and V 1 base, and 3 bases lay outside the gene matches. The CDR3 loop spans 15 amino acids. The V gene's germline CDR1 is SGHVS and CDR2 FNYEAQ. CDR3 sequence reads: CASSLDGQVGNTIYF. The CDR3 coding sequence is TGTGCCAGCAGCTTAGACGGACAGGTTGGAAACACCATATATTTT.

This clonotype was recorded a few times. The chain links TRBV7-9 to TRBJ2-1; the D is unclear. Germline CDR1 and CDR2: SEHNR and FQNEAQ (reference sequence). This CDR3 is 13 amino acids long. V was shortened by 10 bases and J by 0 bases, with 10 bases between the two germline ends. This chain's CDR3 is CATLTTSYNEQFF. The CDR3 nucleotides are TGTGCCACTCTTACTACCTCCTACAATGAGCAGTTCTTC.

This clonotype appeared many times. This chain joins TRBV28 and TRBJ2-7; D is possibly TRBD1 (5 bases). Deletions cut 3 bases from V and 1 base from J, with 7 bases between. The CDR3 length is 13 residues. In germline, CDR1 is MDHEN, CDR2 SYDVKM. CDR3 sequence reads: CASSLAGSYEQYF. The CDR3 nucleotides read TGTGCCAGCAGTTTGGCAGGGTCCTACGAGCAGTACTTC.

This clonotype showed up just a few times. The rearrangement links TRBV7-9 to TRBJ1-4, with 9 bases that match TRBD1. The V and J ends lost 5 bases and 8 bases, in that order; junction bases with no gene match: 15. Germline CDR1 is SEHNR and CDR2 is FQNEAQ (reference sequence). The CDR3 sequence is 17 residues long. In DNA form, the CDR3 reads TGTGCCAGCAGCCAATCAACCCCGGGACAGGGACGCGAAAAACTGTTTTTT. Protein sequence: CASSQSTPGQGREKLFF.

This clonotype was seen just once. The CDR3 coding sequence is TGCAGTGCTGCGGGAGGGAGCTCTGGAAACACCATATATTTT. It encodes CSAAGGSSGNTIYF. V gene TRBV20-1 combines with J gene TRBJ1-3, with D hard to call. The V end was cut by 5 bases, the J end by 0 bases, with 11 bases between. CDR1 DFQATT and CDR2 SNEGSKA come from the germline V gene (reference sequence). The CDR3 length is 14 residues.

This clonotype was observed a few times. This chain joins TRBV9 and TRBJ2-5; maybe TRBD2 (6 bases). The V end lost 3 bases, the J end lost 0 bases, and 9 bases lay between the germline ends. The germline CDR1 and CDR2 sequences are SGDLS and YYNGEE. This CDR3 spans 14 amino acids. The CDR3 bases are TGTGCCAGCAGCGCCCGGACTAACCAAGAGACCCAGTACTTC. Translating gives CASSARTNQETQYF.

This clonotype was seen only a few times. The J gene is TRBJ2-7, the V gene TRBV7-2; TRBD1 might be the D (5 bases). V gave up 4 bases and J gave up 0 bases, with 13 bases separating them. In germline, CDR1 is SGHTA, CDR2 FQGNSA. The CDR3 is 15 residues long. Here the CDR3 reads CASSSEGDFSYEQYF. CDR3 coding DNA: TGTGCCAGCAGCTCCGAAGGGGATTTCTCCTACGAGCAGTACTTC.

This clonotype was seen many times. The chain carries TRBV20-1 and TRBJ2-7, with D tentatively TRBD2 (6 bases). V lost 6 bases and J lost 2, with 17 bases in between. Germline V lookup: CDR1 DFQATT, CDR2 SNEGSKA (reference sequence). The CDR3 covers 14 residues. CDR3 sequence (DNA): TGCAGTGCCCCGCCCCCGGGAGACACCTACGAGCAGTACTTC. Residues: CSAPPPGDTYEQYF.

This clonotype was detected a few times. The chain links TRBV7-8 to TRBJ2-1, with TRBD1 matching 7 bases. J was trimmed by 0 bases and V by 3 bases; bases with no gene match: 14. The CDR3 covers 19 residues. Germline V CDR1 and CDR2: SGHVS, FQNEAQ. The CDR3 DNA sequence: TGTGCCAGCAGCTTGGGGACAGCAAGCGGAGAGAGCTCCTACAATGAGCAGTTCTTC. Encoded protein: CASSLGTASGESSYNEQFF.

This clonotype turned up a few times. The chain combines TRBV28 with TRBJ2-1; 7 positions match TRBD2. V was pared by 6 bases and J by 3 bases, with 11 bases of the junction left unmatched. The CDR3 runs to 16 residues. Germline loops: CDR1 MDHEN, CDR2 SYDVKM. CDR3 DNA: TGTGCCAGCAGCGGAAGTCTAGCGGCTAACTACAATGAGCAGTTCTTC. It specifies CASSGSLAANYNEQFF.

This clonotype was observed many times. The rearrangement joins TRBV28 to TRBJ2-1; possible D gene TRBD1, 6 bases. Germline V CDR1 and CDR2: MDHEN, SYDVKM. The CDR3 sequence is 16 residues long. V was clipped by 5 bases and J by 1 base, with 15 bases between them. CDR3 coding DNA: TGTGCCAGCAGTGGACAGACCGGGACATCCTACAATGAGCAGTTCTTC. It yields the protein CASSGQTGTSYNEQFF.

The genes are TRBV9 and TRBJ2-1; D possibly corresponds to TRBD2 (6 bases). This CDR3 comprises 15 residues. Trimming shortened V by 0 bases and J by 4 bases, and 11 bases separated the two germline ends. CDR1 is SGDLS, CDR2 YYNGEE, per germline. Here the CDR3 reads CASSVEGGAYNEQFF. The CDR3 DNA follows: TGTGCCAGCAGCGTAGAGGGCGGGGCTTACAATGAGCAGTTCTTC.

This clonotype turned up a few times. The rearrangement uses TRBV7-6 and TRBJ2-7, with TRBD1 identical over 10 bases. From germline, CDR1 is SGHVS and CDR2 FNYEAQ. CDR3 size: 16 residues. Unmatched junction bases numbered 12, after V lost 4 bases and J lost 6 bases. In DNA, the CDR3 is TGTGCCAGCAGCTCCAGAACCGGGACAGGGGCGGCCGAGCAGTACTTC. Its translation: CASSSRTGTGAAEQYF.

This clonotype was seen only a few times. The chain carries TRBV4-3 and TRBJ2-6, with D perhaps matching TRBD1 (6 bases). The CDR3 is 20 amino acids. V shed 6 bases and J shed 4 bases, with 28 bases lying between them. Germline V gene lookup returns CDR1 LGHNA and CDR2 YSLEER. The CDR3 reads CASRHLQSNRVLSGANVLTF. CDR3 in DNA: TGCGCCAGCAGACACTTACAGTCAAACAGGGTACTTTCAGGGGCCAACGTCCTGACTTTC.

This clonotype was seen a handful of times. The chain has TRBV6-2 or TRBV6-3 and TRBJ2-7; D remains unclear. Trimming removed 4 bases at V and 0 bases at J, with 7 bases between. Germline V gives CDR1 MNHEY, CDR2 SVGEGT. The CDR3 is 13 residues long. CDR3 sequence: CASSFADSYEQYF. The CDR3 region has the DNA TGTGCCAGCAGTTTTGCTGACTCCTACGAGCAGTACTTC.

This clonotype has only a few counts. This rearrangement joins TRBV5-1 to TRBJ2-1; 9 positions agree with TRBD1. Germline CDR1 and CDR2: SGHRS and YFSETQ. The V and J ends lost 3 bases and 4 bases, in that order; junction bases with no gene match: 11. This CDR3 is 17 amino acids long. Here the CDR3 DNA reads TGCGCCAGCAGCTCGGAGGGGACAGGGCTTCTTTACAATGAGCAGTTCTTC. Its protein is CASSSEGTGLLYNEQFF.

This clonotype turned up a few times. This rearrangement joins TRBV28 to TRBJ2-3, with 8 bases identical to TRBD2. CDR3 length: 15 amino acids. With 6 bases clipped from V and 0 bases from J, the junction kept 5 bases outside the gene matches. CDR1 and CDR2 (germline): MDHEN, SYDVKM. CDR3 protein: CASRTAGASTDTQYF. As DNA, the CDR3 is TGTGCCAGCAGAACAGCGGGGGCCAGCACAGATACGCAGTATTTT.

The CDR3 is CASSLAGVETEQYF. The CDR3 bases are TGTGCCAGCAGCCTCGCGGGGGTGGAGACCGAGCAGTACTTC. The J gene is TRBJ2-7, the V gene TRBV12-3 or TRBV12-4, with TRBD2 matching over 7 bases. The CDR3 is made up of 14 amino acids. The V and J ends lost 6 bases and 6 bases, in that order; junction bases with no gene match: 11.